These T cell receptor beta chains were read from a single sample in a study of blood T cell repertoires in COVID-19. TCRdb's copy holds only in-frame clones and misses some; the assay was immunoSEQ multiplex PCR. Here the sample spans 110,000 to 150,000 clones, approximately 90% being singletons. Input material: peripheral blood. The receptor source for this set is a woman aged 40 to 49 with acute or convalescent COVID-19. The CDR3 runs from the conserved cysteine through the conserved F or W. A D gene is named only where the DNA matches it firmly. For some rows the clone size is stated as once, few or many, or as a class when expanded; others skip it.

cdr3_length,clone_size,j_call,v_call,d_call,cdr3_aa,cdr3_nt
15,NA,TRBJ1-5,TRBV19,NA,CASRIQGWDNQPQHF,TGTGCCAGTAGGATACAGGGATGGGACAATCAGCCCCAGCATTTT
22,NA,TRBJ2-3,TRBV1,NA,CTSSRPPDCARRDCKEADTQYF,TGCACCAGCAGCCGCCCTCCGGACTGCGCTAGAAGAGATTGTAAGGAGGCAGATACGCAGTATTTT
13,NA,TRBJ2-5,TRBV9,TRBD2,CASSSWGGETQYF,TGTGCCAGCAGTAGTTGGGGAGGGGAGACCCAGTACTTC
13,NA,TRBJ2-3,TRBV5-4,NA,CAGSGGPGDTQYF,TGTGCCGGCTCAGGCGGGCCAGGAGATACGCAGTATTTT
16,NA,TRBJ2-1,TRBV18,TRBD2,CASSPPGLARNNEQFF,TGTGCCAGCTCACCCCCGGGACTAGCAAGAAACAATGAGCAGTTCTTC
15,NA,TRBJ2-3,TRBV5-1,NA,CASSPQGGFTDTQYF,TGCGCCAGCAGCCCCCAGGGCGGCTTCACAGATACGCAGTATTTT
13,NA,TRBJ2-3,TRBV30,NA,CAWSDGNTDTQYF,TGTGCCTGGAGTGACGGGAACACAGATACGCAGTATTTT
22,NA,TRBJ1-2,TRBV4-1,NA,CASSQETRGGGSFMVTHWGYTF,TGCGCCAGCAGCCAAGAGACAAGGGGAGGGGGGTCCTTCATGGTTACCCACTGGGGCTACACCTTC
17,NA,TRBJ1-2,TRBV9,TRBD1,CASSVALGTGANYGYTF,TGTGCCAGCAGCGTAGCTTTGGGGACAGGAGCTAACTATGGCTACACCTTC
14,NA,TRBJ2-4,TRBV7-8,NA,CASSSGLAKNIQYF,TGTGCCAGCAGCTCTGGCTTAGCCAAAAACATTCAGTACTTC
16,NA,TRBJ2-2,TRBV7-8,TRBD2,CASSLVTSGGAGELFF,TGTGCCAGCAGCTTAGTGACTAGCGGGGGTGCCGGGGAGCTGTTTTTT
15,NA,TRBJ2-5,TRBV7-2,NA,CASSFRRGGGETQYF,TGTGCCAGCAGCTTCAGGCGGGGTGGGGGAGAGACCCAGTACTTC
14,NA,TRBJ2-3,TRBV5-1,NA,CASSLAEATDTQYF,TGCGCCAGCAGCTTGGCCGAAGCCACAGATACGCAGTATTTT
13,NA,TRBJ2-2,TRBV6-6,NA,CASRGQYTGELFF,TGTGCCAGCCGCGGACAGTACACCGGGGAGCTGTTTTTT
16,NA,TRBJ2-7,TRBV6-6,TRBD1,CASNLGQGRYSYEQYF,TGTGCCAGCAATCTAGGACAGGGGCGTTACTCCTACGAGCAGTACTTC
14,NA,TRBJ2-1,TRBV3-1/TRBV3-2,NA,CASSQAPRGNEQFF,TGTGCCAGCAGCCAAGCCCCTCGGGGGAATGAGCAGTTCTTC
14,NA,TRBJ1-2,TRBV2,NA,CASSESNSGNGYTF,TGTGCCAGCAGTGAATCGAACTCCGGGAATGGCTACACCTTC
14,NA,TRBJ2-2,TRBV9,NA,CASSADVRTGELFF,TGTGCCAGCAGCGCAGATGTGAGGACCGGGGAGCTGTTTTTT
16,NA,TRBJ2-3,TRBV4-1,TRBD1,CASSQEPGTGGDTQYF,TGCGCCAGCAGCCAAGAACCCGGGACAGGGGGCGATACGCAGTATTTT
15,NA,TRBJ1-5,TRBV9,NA,CASSAHREVGQPQHF,TGTGCCAGCAGCGCCCACAGGGAAGTTGGTCAGCCCCAGCATTTT
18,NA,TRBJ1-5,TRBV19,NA,CASSIEVAVHTSNQPQHF,TGTGCCAGTAGTATTGAGGTAGCGGTCCATACTAGCAATCAGCCCCAGCATTTT
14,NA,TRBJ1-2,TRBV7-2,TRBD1,CASSPGQGTYGYTF,TGTGCCAGCAGCCCAGGACAGGGGACCTATGGCTACACCTTC
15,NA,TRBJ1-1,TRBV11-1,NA,CASTKFPGPNTEAFF,TGTGCCAGCACCAAGTTTCCAGGGCCGAACACTGAAGCTTTCTTT
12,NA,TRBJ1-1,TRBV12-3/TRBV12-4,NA,CASSLSFAEAFF,TGTGCCAGCAGTTTATCCTTTGCTGAAGCTTTCTTT
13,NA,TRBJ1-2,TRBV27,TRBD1,CASSPQTGAGYTF,TGTGCCAGCAGTCCACAGACAGGGGCTGGCTACACCTTC
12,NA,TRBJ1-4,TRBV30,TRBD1,CAWSGQGEKLFF,TGTGCCTGGAGTGGACAGGGAGAAAAACTGTTTTTT
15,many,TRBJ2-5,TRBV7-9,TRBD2,CASSLSRGGGETQYF,TGTGCCAGCAGCTTATCGCGGGGGGGCGGTGAGACCCAGTACTTC
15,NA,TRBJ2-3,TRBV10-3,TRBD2,CAIRQLAGDTDTQYF,TGTGCCATCAGGCAACTAGCGGGGGATACAGATACGCAGTATTTT
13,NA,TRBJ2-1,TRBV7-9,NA,CASSTLAYNEQFF,TGTGCCAGCAGCACTCTAGCCTACAATGAGCAGTTCTTC
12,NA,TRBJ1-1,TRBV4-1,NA,CASSPAGTEAFF,TGCGCCAGCAGCCCAGCAGGCACTGAAGCTTTCTTT
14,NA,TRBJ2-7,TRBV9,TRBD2,CASSPTSGVYEQYF,TGTGCCAGCAGCCCGACTAGCGGGGTTTACGAGCAGTACTTC
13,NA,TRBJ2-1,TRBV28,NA,CASSIKAWGDWFF,TGTGCCAGCAGTATAAAGGCGTGGGGGGACTGGTTCTTC
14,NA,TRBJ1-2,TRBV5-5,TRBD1,CASSPSTGGKGYTF,TGTGCCAGCAGTCCATCTACAGGGGGCAAAGGCTACACCTTC
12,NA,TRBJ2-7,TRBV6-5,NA,CASSYTGYEQYF,TGTGCCAGCAGTTACACCGGGTACGAGCAGTACTTC
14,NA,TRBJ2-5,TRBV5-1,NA,CASSLGTNQETQYF,TGCGCCAGCAGCTTGGGGACAAATCAAGAGACCCAGTACTTC
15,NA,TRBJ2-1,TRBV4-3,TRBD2,CASSQAGGTYNEQFF,TGCGCCAGCAGCCAAGCGGGAGGGACCTACAATGAGCAGTTCTTC
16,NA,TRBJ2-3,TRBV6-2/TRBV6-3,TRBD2,CASSPGLYKPTDTQYF,TGTGCCAGCAGTCCGGGACTATACAAGCCCACAGATACGCAGTATTTT
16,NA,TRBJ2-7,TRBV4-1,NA,CASSRTPHRSSYEQYF,TGCGCCAGCAGCCGTACTCCCCACAGGAGCTCCTACGAGCAGTACTTC
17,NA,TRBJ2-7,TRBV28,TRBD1,CASSRPRGLTSSYEQYF,TGTGCCAGCAGTCGCCCAAGGGGGCTTACATCTTCCTACGAGCAGTACTTC
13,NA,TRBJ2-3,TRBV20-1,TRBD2,CSASQRGRDTQYF,TGCAGTGCTAGTCAGCGGGGGAGGGATACGCAGTATTTT
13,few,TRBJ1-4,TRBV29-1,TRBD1,CSAGQGAGEKLFF,TGCAGCGCGGGACAGGGGGCCGGAGAAAAACTGTTTTTT
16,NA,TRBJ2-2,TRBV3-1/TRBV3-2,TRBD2,CASSHWERGNTGELFF,TGTGCCAGCAGCCACTGGGAGCGGGGGAACACCGGGGAGCTGTTTTTT
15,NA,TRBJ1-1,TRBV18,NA,CASSPLLQGNTEAFF,TGTGCCAGCTCACCCCTGTTACAGGGGAACACTGAAGCTTTCTTT
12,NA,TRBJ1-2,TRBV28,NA,CASTDSYYGYTF,TGTGCCAGCACCGACAGCTACTATGGCTACACCTTC
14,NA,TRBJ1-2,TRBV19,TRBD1,CASRIQGASYGYTF,TGTGCCAGTAGAATCCAGGGGGCAAGCTATGGCTACACCTTC
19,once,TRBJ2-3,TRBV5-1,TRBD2,CTSTSGLAGGKGGTDTQYF,TGCACCAGCACCTCGGGACTAGCGGGGGGGAAAGGGGGCACAGATACGCAGTATTTT
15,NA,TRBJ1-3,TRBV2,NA,CASSDGPTSGNTIYF,TGTGCCAGCAGTGATGGCCCAACCTCTGGAAACACCATATATTTT
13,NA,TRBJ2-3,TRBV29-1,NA,CSVRPEGVDTQYF,TGCAGCGTTCGCCCGGAGGGCGTAGATACGCAGTATTTT
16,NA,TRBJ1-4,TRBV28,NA,CASSLRVAGTNEKLFF,TGTGCCAGCAGTTTACGTGTGGCTGGCACTAATGAAAAACTGTTTTTT
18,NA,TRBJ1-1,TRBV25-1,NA,CASSEFGAGLGLNTEAFF,TGTGCCAGCAGTGAATTTGGGGCAGGGCTGGGATTGAACACTGAAGCTTTCTTT
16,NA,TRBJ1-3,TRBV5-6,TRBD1,CASSSTGAPTGNTIYF,TGTGCCAGCAGCTCGACAGGGGCGCCCACTGGAAACACCATATATTTT
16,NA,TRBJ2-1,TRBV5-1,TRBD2,CASSPPSSGGYNEQFF,TGCGCCAGCAGCCCCCCGTCTAGCGGGGGATATAATGAGCAGTTCTTC
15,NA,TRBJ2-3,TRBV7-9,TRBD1,CASSLEGASTDTQYF,TGTGCCAGCAGCTTAGAGGGGGCGTCCACAGATACGCAGTATTTT
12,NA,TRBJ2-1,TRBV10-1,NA,CASRRELNEQFF,TGCGCCAGCCGAAGGGAGTTGAATGAGCAGTTCTTC
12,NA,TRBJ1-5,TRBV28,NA,CASSSRQQPQHF,TGTGCCAGCAGTTCAAGACAACAGCCCCAGCATTTT
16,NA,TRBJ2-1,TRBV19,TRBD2,CASSPSSGRASNEQFF,TGTGCCAGTAGTCCGTCAAGCGGGAGGGCGTCCAATGAGCAGTTCTTC
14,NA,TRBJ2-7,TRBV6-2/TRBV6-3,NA,CASSSGTLGYEQYF,TGTGCCAGCAGTTCCGGGACTCTGGGGTACGAGCAGTACTTC
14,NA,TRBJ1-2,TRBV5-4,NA,CASSLLTGRAGYTF,TGTGCCAGCAGCTTGCTTACAGGGAGAGCTGGCTACACCTTC
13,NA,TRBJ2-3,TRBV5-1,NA,CASSFRLEDTQYF,TGCGCCAGCAGCTTCCGACTCGAAGATACGCAGTATTTT
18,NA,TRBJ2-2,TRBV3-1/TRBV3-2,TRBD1,CASSQVYGTGGLSGELFF,TGTGCCAGCAGCCAAGTGTATGGGACAGGGGGCCTGTCCGGGGAGCTGTTTTTT